This TCR beta chain was recovered during a study of blood T cell repertoires in COVID-19. Study-level background: The samples span acute and convalescent COVID-19 from the United States, Italy and Spain. PBMCs, B-cell-depleted T cells, or T cells were the source of the cDNA or gDNA that made up the material.

Germline-derived CDR1 and CDR2 are SGHAT and FQDESV (reference sequence). This CDR3 spans 14 amino acids. J lost 4 bases, V lost 10 bases, and 6 bases had no gene match. Authors' analysis steps: Reference gene primer amplification gave nucleated cell count estimates. Libraries were prepared by immunoSEQ multiplex PCR; TCRdb keeps only in-frame clonotypes and omits some of them. That table furnishes V, J and clone size, whereas the DNA furnished D and trimming. The profile shows under 110,000 clones, 85% to 95% of them singletons. The V and J genes are TRBV11-1 and TRBJ2-7, with 14 bases that match TRBD2. The sequenced sample consisted of peripheral blood. The clonotype was recovered from a man aged 50-60 years with active COVID-19. CDR3 amino acids: CATRGTSGSYEQYF. In nucleotides, the CDR3 is TGTGCCACTCGTGGGACTAGCGGGAGTTACGAGCAGTACTTC.